The clone carrying this T cell receptor beta chain has more than one count but fewer than ten. The entry originates in a study of blood T cells in healthy people across ages. The authors ran a second PCR of roughly 6 to 12 cycles using a sample-barcoded 5' primer and a J-beta primer mix. TCRdb used MiXCR to reprocess the 5' RACE reads, holding one entry per CDR3 protein. Among 900,000 to 950,000 distinct CDR3 sequences listed, almost 30% were seen once. Germline V gene data show CDR1 as MNHEY and CDR2 as SMNVEV (reference sequence). With 1 base clipped from V and 4 bases from J, the junction kept 8 bases outside the gene matches. There are 16 residues in the CDR3. The sample was also linked to a second study, of T cells of mothers and their children.

Sequencing was performed on blood. This sequence originates from a woman between 40 and 50 years old in good health. This sequence joins TRBV27 and TRBJ2-5; the match to TRBD1 covers 8 bases. The CDR3 coding sequence is TGTGCCAGCAGTTTATATCAGGGGGCGTTTCGAGAGACCCAGTACTTC. Amino acids: CASSLYQGAFRETQYF.